The clone carrying this T cell receptor (beta chain) occurred a few times. The antigen remains undetermined. This sample was taken from a study of cytomegalovirus exposure and HLA in healthy donors. Broader study findings: As a later analysis revealed, most CMV-associated TCR beta chains appeared HLA-restricted. Later, an analysis found that common viral pathogens appeared to be linked with several of the most significant clusters.

A multiplex PCR was run with 60 Vbeta primers and 13 Jbeta primers. Clones were read by immunoSEQ multiplex PCR, and TCRdb kept only the in-frame ones, dropping some. The sample has hundreds of thousands of clones, approximately 82% seen once. The receptor comes from a young man in good health and CMV-seronegative. Specimen: PBMCs.

The CDR3 reads CASSSQGEATEAFF. The DNA for the CDR3 is TGTGCCAGCAGCTCACAGGGGGAGGCCACTGAAGCTTTCTTT. The chain combines TRBV7-3 with TRBJ1-1, with 8 positions matching TRBD1. This CDR3 has 14 amino acids. The junction had 5 bases not matched to a gene; V was cut back by 4 bases and J by 4 bases. In germline, CDR1 is SGHTA, CDR2 FQGTGA.